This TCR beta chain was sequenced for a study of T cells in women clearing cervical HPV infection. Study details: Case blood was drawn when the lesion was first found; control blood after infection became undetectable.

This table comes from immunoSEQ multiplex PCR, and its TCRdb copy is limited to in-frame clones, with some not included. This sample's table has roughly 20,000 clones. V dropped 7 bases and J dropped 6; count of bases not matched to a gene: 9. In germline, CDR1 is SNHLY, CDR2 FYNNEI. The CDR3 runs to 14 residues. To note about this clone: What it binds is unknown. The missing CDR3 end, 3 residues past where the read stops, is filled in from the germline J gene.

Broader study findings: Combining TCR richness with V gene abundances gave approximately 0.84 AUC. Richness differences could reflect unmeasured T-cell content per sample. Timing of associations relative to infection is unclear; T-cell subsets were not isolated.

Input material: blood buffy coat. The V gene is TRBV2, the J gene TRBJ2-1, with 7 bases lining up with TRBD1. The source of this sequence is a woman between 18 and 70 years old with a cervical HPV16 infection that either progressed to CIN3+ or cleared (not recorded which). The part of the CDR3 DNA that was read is TGTGCCAGCAAGTTGGACAGGCAAATCAATGAG. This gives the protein CASKLDRQINE. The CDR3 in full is CASKLDRQINEQFF.